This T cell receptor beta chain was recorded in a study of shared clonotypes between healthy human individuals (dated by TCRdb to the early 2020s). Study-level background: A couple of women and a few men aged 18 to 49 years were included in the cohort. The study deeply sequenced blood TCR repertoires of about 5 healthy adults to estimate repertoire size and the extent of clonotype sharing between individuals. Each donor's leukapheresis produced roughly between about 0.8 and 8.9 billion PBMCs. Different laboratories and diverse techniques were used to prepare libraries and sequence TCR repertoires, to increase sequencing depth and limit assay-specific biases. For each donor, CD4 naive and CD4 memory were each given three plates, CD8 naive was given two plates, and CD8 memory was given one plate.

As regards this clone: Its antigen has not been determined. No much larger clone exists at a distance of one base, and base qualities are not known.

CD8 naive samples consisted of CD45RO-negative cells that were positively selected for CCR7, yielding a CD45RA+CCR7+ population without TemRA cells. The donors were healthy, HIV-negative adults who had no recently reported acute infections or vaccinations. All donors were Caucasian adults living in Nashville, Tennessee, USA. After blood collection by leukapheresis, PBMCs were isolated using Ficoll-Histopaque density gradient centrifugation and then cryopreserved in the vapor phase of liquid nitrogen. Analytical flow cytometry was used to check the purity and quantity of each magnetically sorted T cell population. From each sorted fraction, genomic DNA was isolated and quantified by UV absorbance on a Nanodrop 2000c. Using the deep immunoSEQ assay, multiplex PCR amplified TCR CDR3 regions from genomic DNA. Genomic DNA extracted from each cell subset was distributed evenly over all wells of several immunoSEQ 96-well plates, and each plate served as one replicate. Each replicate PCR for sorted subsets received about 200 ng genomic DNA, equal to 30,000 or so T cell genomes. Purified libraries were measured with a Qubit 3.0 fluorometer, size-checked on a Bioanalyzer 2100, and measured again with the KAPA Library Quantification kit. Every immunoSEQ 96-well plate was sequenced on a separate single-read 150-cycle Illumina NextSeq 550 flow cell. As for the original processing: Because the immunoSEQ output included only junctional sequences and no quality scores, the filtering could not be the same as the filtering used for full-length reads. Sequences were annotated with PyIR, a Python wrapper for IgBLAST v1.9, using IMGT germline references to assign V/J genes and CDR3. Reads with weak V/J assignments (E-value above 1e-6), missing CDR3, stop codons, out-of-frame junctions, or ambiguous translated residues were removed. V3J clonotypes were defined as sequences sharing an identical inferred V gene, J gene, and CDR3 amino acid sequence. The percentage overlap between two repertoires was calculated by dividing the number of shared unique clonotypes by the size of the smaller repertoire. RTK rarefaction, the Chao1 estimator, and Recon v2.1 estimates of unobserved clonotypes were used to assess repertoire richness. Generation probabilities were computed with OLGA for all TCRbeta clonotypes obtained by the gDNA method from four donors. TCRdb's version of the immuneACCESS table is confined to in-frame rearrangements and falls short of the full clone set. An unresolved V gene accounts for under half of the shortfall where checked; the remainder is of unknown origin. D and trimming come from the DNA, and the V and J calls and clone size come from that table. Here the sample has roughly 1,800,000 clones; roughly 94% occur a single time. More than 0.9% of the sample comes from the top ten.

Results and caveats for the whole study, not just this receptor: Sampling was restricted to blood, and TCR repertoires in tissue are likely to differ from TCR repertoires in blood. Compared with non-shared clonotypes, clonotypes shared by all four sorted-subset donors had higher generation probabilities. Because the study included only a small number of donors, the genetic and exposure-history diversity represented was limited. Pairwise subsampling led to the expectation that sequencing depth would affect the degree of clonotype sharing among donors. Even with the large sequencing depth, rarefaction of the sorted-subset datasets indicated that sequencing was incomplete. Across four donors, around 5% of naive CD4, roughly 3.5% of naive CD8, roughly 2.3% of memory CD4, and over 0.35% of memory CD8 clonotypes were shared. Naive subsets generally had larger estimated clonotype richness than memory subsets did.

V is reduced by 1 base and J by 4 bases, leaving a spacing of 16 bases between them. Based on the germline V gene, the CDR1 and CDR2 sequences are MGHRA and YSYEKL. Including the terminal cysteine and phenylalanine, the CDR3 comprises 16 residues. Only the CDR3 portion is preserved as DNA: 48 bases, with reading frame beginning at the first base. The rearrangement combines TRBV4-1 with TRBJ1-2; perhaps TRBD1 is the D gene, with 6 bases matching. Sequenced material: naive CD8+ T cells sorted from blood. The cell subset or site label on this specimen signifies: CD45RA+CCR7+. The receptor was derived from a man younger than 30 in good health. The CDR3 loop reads CASSQGPRGGGYGYTF. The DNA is TGCGCCAGCAGCCAAGGTCCCCGCGGGGGCGGCTATGGCTACACCTTC.